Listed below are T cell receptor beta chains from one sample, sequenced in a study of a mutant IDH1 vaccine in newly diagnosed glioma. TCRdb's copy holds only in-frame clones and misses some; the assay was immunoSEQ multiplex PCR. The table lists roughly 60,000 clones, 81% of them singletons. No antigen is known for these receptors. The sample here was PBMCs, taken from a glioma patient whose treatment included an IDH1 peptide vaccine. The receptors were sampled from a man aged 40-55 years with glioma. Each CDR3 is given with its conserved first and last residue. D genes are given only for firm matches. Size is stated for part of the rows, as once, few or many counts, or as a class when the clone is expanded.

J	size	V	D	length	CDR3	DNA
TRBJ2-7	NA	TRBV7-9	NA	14	CASSARDGAYEQYF	TGTGCCAGCAGCGCTCGGGACGGAGCCTACGAGCAGTACTTC
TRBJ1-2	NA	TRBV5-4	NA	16	CASSFLGWAGTYGYTF	TGTGCCAGCAGCTTCCTGGGCTGGGCAGGCACTTATGGCTACACCTTC
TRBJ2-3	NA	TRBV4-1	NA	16	CASSQVSLKPPDTQYF	TGCGCCAGCAGCCAAGTCTCCTTAAAACCCCCAGATACGCAGTATTTT
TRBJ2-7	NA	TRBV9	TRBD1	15	CASSARQGNLWEQYF	TGTGCCAGCAGCGCTCGACAGGGGAATTTGTGGGAGCAGTACTTC
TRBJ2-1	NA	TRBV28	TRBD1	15	CASSSQGKGYNEQFF	TGTGCCAGCAGCTCACAGGGGAAGGGCTACAATGAGCAGTTCTTC
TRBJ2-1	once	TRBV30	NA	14	CAWSVGFGDNEQFF	TGTGCCTGGAGTGTAGGCTTCGGGGACAATGAGCAGTTCTTC
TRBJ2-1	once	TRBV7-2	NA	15	CASSLSGTVVGEQFF	TGTGCCAGCAGCTTATCGGGGACTGTGGTAGGTGAGCAGTTCTTC
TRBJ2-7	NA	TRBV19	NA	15	CASSIEAQGGNEQYF	TGTGCCAGTAGTATAGAGGCACAGGGTGGCAACGAGCAGTACTTC
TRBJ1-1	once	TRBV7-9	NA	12	CASSPDSSGAFF	TGTGCCAGCAGCCCGGACAGTTCGGGAGCTTTCTTT
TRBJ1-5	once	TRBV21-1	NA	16	CASSRGAENSNQPQHF	TGTGCCAGCAGCAGGGGGGCAGAGAATAGCAATCAGCCCCAGCATTTT
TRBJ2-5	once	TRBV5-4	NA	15	CASSTRAPSGETQYF	TGTGCCAGCAGCACACGGGCCCCCTCGGGAGAGACCCAGTACTTC
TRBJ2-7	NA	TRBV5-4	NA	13	CASSLGQSYEQYF	TGTGCCAGCAGCTTAGGGCAGAGCTACGAGCAGTACTTC
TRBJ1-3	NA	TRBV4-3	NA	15	CASSQDAGTGNTIYF	TGCGCCAGCAGCCAAGATGCGGGAACTGGAAACACCATATATTTT
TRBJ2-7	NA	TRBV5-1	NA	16	CASSRSRETQSYEQYF	TGCGCCAGCAGCCGCTCACGGGAGACGCAGTCCTACGAGCAGTACTTC
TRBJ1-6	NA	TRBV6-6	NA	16	CASSYSTAAYNSPLHF	TGTGCCAGCAGTTACTCGACGGCAGCATATAATTCACCCCTCCACTTT
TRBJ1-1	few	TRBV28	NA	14	CASRILGENTEAFF	TGTGCCAGCAGGATCCTCGGGGAGAACACTGAAGCTTTCTTT
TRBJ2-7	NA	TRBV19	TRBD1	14	CASSIGDRGNEQYF	TGTGCCAGTAGTATAGGGGACAGGGGCAACGAGCAGTACTTC
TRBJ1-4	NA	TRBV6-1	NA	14	CASRPRLGNEKLFF	TGTGCCAGCAGACCCAGGCTGGGGAATGAAAAACTGTTTTTT
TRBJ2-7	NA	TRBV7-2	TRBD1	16	CASSLRGGQGHYEQYF	TGTGCCAGCAGCTTGAGGGGGGGACAGGGCCACTACGAGCAGTACTTC
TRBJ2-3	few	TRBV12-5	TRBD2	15	CASGLGLAGADTQYF	TGTGCTAGTGGCCTAGGACTAGCGGGAGCAGATACGCAGTATTTT
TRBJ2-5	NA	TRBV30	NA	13	CAWSVMGQETQYF	TGTGCCTGGAGTGTGATGGGCCAAGAGACCCAGTACTTC
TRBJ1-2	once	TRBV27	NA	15	CASSSYTGRNYGYTF	TGTGCCAGCAGTTCGTATACGGGACGGAACTATGGCTACACCTTC
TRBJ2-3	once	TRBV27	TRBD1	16	CASRIAGTGGSDTQYF	TGTGCCAGCAGAATTGCCGGGACAGGGGGCTCAGATACGCAGTATTTT
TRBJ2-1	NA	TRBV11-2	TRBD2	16	CASSLLGTSGNNEQFF	TGTGCCAGCAGCTTACTCGGGACTAGCGGTAACAATGAGCAGTTCTTC
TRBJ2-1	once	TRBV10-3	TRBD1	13	CAISDPDRARVFF	TGTGCCATCAGTGATCCGGACAGGGCTAGGGTGTTCTTC
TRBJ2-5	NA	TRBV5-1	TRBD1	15	CASKNRGQGGETQYF	TGCGCCAGCAAAAACCGGGGACAGGGTGGGGAGACCCAGTACTTC
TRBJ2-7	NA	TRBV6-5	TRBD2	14	CASSPSGSRYEQYF	TGTGCCAGCAGTCCGAGCGGGAGCCGGTACGAGCAGTACTTC
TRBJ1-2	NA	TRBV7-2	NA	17	CASSPEGSPWSNYGYTF	TGTGCCAGCAGCCCGGAGGGCAGTCCATGGTCTAACTATGGCTACACCTTC
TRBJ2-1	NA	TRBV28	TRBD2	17	CASSLWMTSGSLDEQFF	TGTGCCAGCAGTTTATGGATGACTAGCGGGAGTCTCGATGAGCAGTTCTTC
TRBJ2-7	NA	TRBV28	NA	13	CASRLAEGYEQYF	TGTGCCAGCAGGCTTGCGGAGGGCTACGAGCAGTACTTC
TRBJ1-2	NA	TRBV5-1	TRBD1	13	CASSSGQDYGYTF	TGCGCCAGCAGCTCAGGACAGGACTATGGCTACACCTTC
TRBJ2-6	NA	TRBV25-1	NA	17	CASSDSRGVPGANVLTF	TGTGCCAGCAGTGACTCGAGGGGGGTGCCCGGGGCCAACGTCCTGACTTTC
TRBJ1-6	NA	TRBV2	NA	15	CASSEVQGWDSPLHF	TGTGCCAGCAGTGAAGTGCAGGGGTGGGATTCACCCCTCCACTTT
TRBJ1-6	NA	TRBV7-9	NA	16	CASSTQAGTSNSPLHF	TGTGCCAGCAGCACCCAAGCCGGGACCTCGAATTCACCCCTCCACTTT
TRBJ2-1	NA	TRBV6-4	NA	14	CASSDGGGVTEQFF	TGTGCCAGCAGTGACGGTGGCGGGGTCACTGAGCAGTTCTTC
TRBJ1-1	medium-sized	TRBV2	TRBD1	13	CASRTGLSTEAFF	TGTGCCAGCAGGACAGGGCTTAGCACTGAAGCTTTCTTT
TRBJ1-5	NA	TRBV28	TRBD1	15	CASSRRTGSNQPQHF	TGTGCCAGCAGTCGGCGGACAGGGAGCAATCAGCCCCAGCATTTT
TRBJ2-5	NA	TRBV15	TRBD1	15	CATSRGGDRGETQYF	TGTGCCACCAGCAGAGGAGGGGACAGGGGGGAGACCCAGTACTTC